This T cell receptor beta chain was profiled in a study of beta chain features in type 1 diabetes. Findings and caveats of the study: Type 1 diabetes patients had VDJ junctions that carried fewer insertions and more deletions.

In germline, CDR1 is SEHNR, CDR2 FQNEAQ (reference sequence). This CDR3 has 15 residues. Between the trimmed V and J ends, which lost 0 bases and 4 bases, there was a span of 12 bases. TCRB transcripts that were expressed got sequenced, as all of the isolated RNA had been reverse transcribed. Using immunoSEQ multiplex PCR, the repertoire was profiled, and TCRdb retains in-frame clones only, with some absent. The table lists around 200,000 clones, 10% to 15% of them singletons. Concerning this clone: Its matching antigen is unknown.

The V and J genes are TRBV7-9 and TRBJ1-1; D not certain. The sequenced sample was central memory CD4+ T cells from blood. The receptor comes from a woman aged 18-29 years in good health. The CDR3 sequence is CASSLASGIGTEAFF. The CDR3 DNA reads TGTGCCAGCAGCTTAGCGTCTGGTATCGGCACTGAAGCTTTCTTT. Looking up the rest from reference TRBV7-9 and TRBJ1-1 gives the full variable domain: DTGVSQNPRHKITKRGQNVTFRCDPISEHNRLYWYRQTLGQGPEFLTYFQNEAQLEKSRLLSDRFSAERPKGSFSTLEIQRTEQGDSAMYLCASSLASGIGTEAFFGQGTRLTVV.